In its sample, the clone carrying this T cell receptor (beta chain) was seen once. Its target is unknown. The data were taken from a study of beta chain features in type 1 diabetes. Regarding the study as a whole: Since sequencing was performed on cDNA, cells with high TCR expression could be over-represented. Across all four CD4+ subsets, people with type 1 diabetes showed modestly shorter TCRB CDR3s.

This CDR3 spans 14 amino acids. The V gene's germline CDR1 is MGHRA and CDR2 YSYEKL. Trimming removed 1 base at V and 5 bases at J, with 11 bases between. Averaging roughly 120 mL, one heparinised blood draw came from each individual donor. The investigators reverse transcribed all of the isolated RNA, so they sequenced expressed TCRB transcripts. Profiling relied on immunoSEQ multiplex PCR, and the TCRdb table lists in-frame clones only, not all of them. Of roughly 330,000 clones listed, about 14% are singletons. The sequence was obtained from a woman younger than 30 with type 1 diabetes. V gene TRBV4-1 combines with J gene TRBJ1-2; D unclear. Sequences were obtained from naive CD4+ T cells from blood. This chain's CDR3 is CASSQGPSGYGYTF. CDR3 nucleotides: TGCGCCAGCAGCCAAGGTCCAAGCGGGTATGGCTACACCTTC.